This TCR beta chain derives from a study of blood T cells in healthy people across ages. The use of a sample-barcoded 5' primer and a J-beta primer mix characterized a second PCR of about 6 to 12 cycles. TCRdb redid the calling of the 5' RACE reads with MiXCR, one entry per CDR3 protein. The sample shows some 1,000,000 distinct CDR3 sequences, approximately 26% of them seen only once. V was shortened by 0 bases and J by 8 bases, with 9 bases between the two germline ends. There are 14 residues in the CDR3. Per germline, CDR1 SGHRS and CDR2 YFSETQ. The sample also formed part of further work on T cells of mothers and their children.

The genes are TRBV5-1 and TRBJ1-6; D is uncertain. The sequenced material came from blood. This TCR was sampled from a girl aged 2-10 years in good health. In DNA form, the CDR3 reads TGCGCCAGCAGCTTGGATTTCGGGGATTCACCCCTCCACTTT. This codes for CASSLDFGDSPLHF.